What follows describes a single T cell receptor beta chain. Per germline, CDR1 MNHEY and CDR2 SMNVEV (reference sequence). This CDR3 is built from 14 residues. Trimming removed 10 bases at V and 5 bases at J, with 20 bases between. TCRdb re-derived calls from the RT-PCR reads in MiXCR, one entry per CDR3 protein. The table has 550,000 to 750,000 distinct CDR3 sequences, 12% to 15% seen once; the top ten hold 3.6%. The genes are TRBV27 and TRBJ2-5; D may be TRBD2 (5 bases). The specimen sequenced was memory CD4+ T cells from blood. This sequence originates from a female donor in good health, serving as a healthy control. CDR3 sequence reads: CATKGRGVTETQYF. As DNA, the CDR3 is TGTGCCACCAAGGGCCGGGGTGTAACGGAGACCCAGTACTTC.